One and the same sample provided the 2 T cell receptor beta chains below, sequenced in a study of patients and donors after allogeneic stem cell transplantation (dated by TCRdb to 2018 to 2021). Libraries came from RT-PCR. The data were produced on a NextSeq 550. TCRdb's own reprocessing of the public reads used fastp at Q25 and MiXCR and kept productive beta chains. A single entry per CDR3 protein holds the most common genes and DNA from its merged rows. The sample data list roughly 960,000 distinct CDR3 sequences, and under 20% of these were observed just once. The ten largest clones add up to 5.5% to 6.5% of the sample. The sample was blood, either unsorted or a sorted T cell fraction (not recorded which). The receptors shown here come from a human donor who was either an allogeneic HSCT recipient or a stem cell or donor lymphocyte infusion donor (not recorded which). It is not recorded whose cells these are; they may come from a transplant donor.

This clonotype turned up a few times. V usage is TRBV7-6 and J usage is TRBJ1-1; possible D gene TRBD1, 6 bases. CDR3 length: 16 residues. CDR1 and CDR2 (germline): SGHVS, FNYEAQ. V lost 5 bases, J lost 4 bases, and 20 bases lay in between. CDR3 region: CASSPGGGKGGTEAFF. The CDR3, as DNA: TGTGCCAGCAGCCCTGGTGGGGGCAAGGGTGGCACTGAAGCTTTCTTT.

The V gene is TRBV3-1, the J gene TRBJ2-7; no reliable D call. Looked up from germline, CDR1 is LGHDT and CDR2 is YNNKEL (reference sequence). With 0 bases removed from V and 1 base from J, the gap between germline ends came to 7 bases. This CDR3 comprises 14 residues. The CDR3 nucleotides read TGTGCCAGCAGCCAAGACAGGAAATCCTACGAGCAGTACTTC. It translates to CASSQDRKSYEQYF.